This record covers a single TCR beta chain. The source of the sample is a study of OX40 agonist ivuxolimab in advanced cancers. About the study: Hepatocellular carcinoma, melanoma, renal cell or head and neck cancer affected the dose-escalation patients.

Clones were sequenced by immunoSEQ multiplex PCR, and TCRdb holds only the in-frame ones, with some missing. This sample has around 85,000 clones, with roughly nine tenths found just once. Per the germline V gene, CDR1 is SGDLS and CDR2 is YYNGEE. Deletions cut 0 bases from V and 4 bases from J, with 9 bases between. The CDR3 runs 14 residues. The sequence came from an adult with an advanced solid tumor such as melanoma, head and neck, liver or kidney cancer. The J gene is TRBJ2-3, the V gene TRBV9; maybe TRBD2 (5 bases). Sequencing used CD4+ or CD8+ T cells sorted from blood, obtained in a trial of the OX40 agonist ivuxolimab. The CDR3 sequence: CASSVGGLPDTQYF. The CDR3 DNA is TGTGCCAGCAGCGTAGGAGGGTTACCAGATACGCAGTATTTT.